This T cell receptor (beta chain) was recovered during a study of T cells in localized non-small cell lung cancer. Study findings and constraints: Maximal T cell clonality occurred in uninvolved adjacent lung, with tumor ranking below it.

Assay used: immunoSEQ multiplex PCR; TCRdb lists only in-frame clones, some missing. The top ten hold about 20% of the sample, which has about 54,000 clones, roughly four fifths seen once. As concerns this clone: Its antigen is not known.

The receptor was derived from an older female donor with stage II squamous cell lung carcinoma. The sequenced sample was peripheral blood, obtained before any cancer treatment.

In DNA, the CDR3 is TGTGCCAGCAGTAGGGACAGGTCCTACACAGATACGCAGTATTTT. It encodes CASSRDRSYTDTQYF. The V and J genes are TRBV7-2 and TRBJ2-3; 8 bases match TRBD1. Per the germline V gene, CDR1 is SGHTA and CDR2 is FQGNSA. After removal of 6 bases from V and 2 bases from J, the junction contained 7 bases not matched to a gene. CDR3 size: 15 residues.